This T cell receptor (beta chain) was captured in a study of blood T cell repertoires in COVID-19. Overall study: Sites across the United States, Italy and Spain contributed samples from acute and convalescent COVID-19. Nucleic acid was either cDNA or gDNA, and it came from T cells, B-cell-depleted T cells, or PBMCs.

V trimming: 4 bases; J trimming: 6 bases; junction bases outside the gene matches: 6. The CDR3 spans 13 residues. The germline CDR1 and CDR2 sequences are GTSNPN and SVGIG (reference sequence). Authors' methods: It was from reference gene primer amplification that nucleated cell counts were estimated. Measured with immunoSEQ multiplex PCR; TCRdb has only the in-frame clones, and not every one. V, J and clone size reflect that table, while D and trimming were determined from the DNA. The sample consists of tens of thousands of clones, around 85% of them appearing once. J is TRBJ2-1 and V is TRBV30; 7 positions agree with TRBD1. The sequence was obtained from a man between 65 and 85 years old with acute or convalescent COVID-19. The sample taken for sequencing was peripheral blood. CDR3 DNA: TGTGCCTGGACACTCGGGACAGTCAATGAGCAGTTCTTC. This gives the protein CAWTLGTVNEQFF.